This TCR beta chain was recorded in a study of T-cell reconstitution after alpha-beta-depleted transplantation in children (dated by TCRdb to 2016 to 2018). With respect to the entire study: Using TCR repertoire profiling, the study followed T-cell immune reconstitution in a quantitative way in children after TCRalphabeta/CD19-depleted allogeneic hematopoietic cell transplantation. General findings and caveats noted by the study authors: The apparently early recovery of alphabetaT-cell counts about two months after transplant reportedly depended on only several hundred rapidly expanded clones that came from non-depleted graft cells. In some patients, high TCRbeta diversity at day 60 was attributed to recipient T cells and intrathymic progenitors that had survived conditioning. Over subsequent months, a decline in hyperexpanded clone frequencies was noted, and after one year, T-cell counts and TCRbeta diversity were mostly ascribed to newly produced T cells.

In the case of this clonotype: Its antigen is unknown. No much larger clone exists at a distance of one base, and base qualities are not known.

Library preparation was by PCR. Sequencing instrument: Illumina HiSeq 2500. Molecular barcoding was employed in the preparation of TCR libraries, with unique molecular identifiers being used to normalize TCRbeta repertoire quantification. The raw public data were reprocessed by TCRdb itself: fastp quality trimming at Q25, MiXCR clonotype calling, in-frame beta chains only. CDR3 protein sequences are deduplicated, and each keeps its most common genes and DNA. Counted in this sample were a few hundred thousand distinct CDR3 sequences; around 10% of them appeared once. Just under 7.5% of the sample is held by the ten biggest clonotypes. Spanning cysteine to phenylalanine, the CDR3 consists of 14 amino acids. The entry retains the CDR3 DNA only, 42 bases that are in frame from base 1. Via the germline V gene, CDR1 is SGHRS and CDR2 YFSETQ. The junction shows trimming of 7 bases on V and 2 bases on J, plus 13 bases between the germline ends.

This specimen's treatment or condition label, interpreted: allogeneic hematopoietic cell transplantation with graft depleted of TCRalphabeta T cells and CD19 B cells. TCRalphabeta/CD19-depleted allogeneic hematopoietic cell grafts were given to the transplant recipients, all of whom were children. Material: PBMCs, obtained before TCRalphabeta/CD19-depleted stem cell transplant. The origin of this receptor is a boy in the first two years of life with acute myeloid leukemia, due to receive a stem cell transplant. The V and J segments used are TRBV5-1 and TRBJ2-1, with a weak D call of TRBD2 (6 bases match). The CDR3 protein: CASYDGLPYNEQFF. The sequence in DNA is TGCGCCAGCTACGACGGACTACCCTACAATGAGCAGTTCTTC.